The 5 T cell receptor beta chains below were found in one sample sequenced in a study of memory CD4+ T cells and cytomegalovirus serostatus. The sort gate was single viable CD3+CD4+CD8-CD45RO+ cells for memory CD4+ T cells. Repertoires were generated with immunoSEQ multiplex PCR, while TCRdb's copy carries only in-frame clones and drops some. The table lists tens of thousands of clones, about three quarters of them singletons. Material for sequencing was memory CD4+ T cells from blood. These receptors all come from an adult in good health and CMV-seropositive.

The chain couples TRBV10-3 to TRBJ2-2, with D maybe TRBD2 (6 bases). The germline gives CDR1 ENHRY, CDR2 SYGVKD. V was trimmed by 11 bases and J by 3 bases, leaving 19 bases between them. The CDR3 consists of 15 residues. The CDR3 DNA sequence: TGTGCCGTCGGATCGTCCGGGGGACACACCGGGGAGCTGTTTTTT. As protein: CAVGSSGGHTGELFF.

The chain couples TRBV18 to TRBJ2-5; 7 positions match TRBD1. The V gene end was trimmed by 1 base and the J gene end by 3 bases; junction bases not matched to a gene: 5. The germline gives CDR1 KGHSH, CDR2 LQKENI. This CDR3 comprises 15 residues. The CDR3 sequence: CASSPLGTEKETQYF. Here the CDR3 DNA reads TGTGCCAGCTCACCACTAGGGACAGAAAAAGAGACCCAGTACTTC. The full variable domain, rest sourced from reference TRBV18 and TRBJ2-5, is NAGVMQNPRHLVRRRGQEARLRCSPMKGHSHVYWYRQLPEEGLKFMVYLQKENIIDESGMPKERFSAEFPKEGPSILRIQQVVRGDSAAYFCASSPLGTEKETQYFGPGTRLLVL.

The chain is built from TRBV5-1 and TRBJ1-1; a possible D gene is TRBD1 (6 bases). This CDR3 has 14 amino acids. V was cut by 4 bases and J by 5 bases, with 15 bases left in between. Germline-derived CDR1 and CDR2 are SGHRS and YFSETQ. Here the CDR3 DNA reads TGCGCCAGCAGCCATGGGCAGGGGAGGACTGAAGCTTTCTTT. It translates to CASSHGQGRTEAFF.

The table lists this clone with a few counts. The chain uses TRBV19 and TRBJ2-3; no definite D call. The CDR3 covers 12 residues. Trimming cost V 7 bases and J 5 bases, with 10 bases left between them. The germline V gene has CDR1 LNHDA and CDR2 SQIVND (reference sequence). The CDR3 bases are TGTGCCAGTAACCCATGGGGAGATACGCAGTATTTT. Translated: CASNPWGDTQYF.

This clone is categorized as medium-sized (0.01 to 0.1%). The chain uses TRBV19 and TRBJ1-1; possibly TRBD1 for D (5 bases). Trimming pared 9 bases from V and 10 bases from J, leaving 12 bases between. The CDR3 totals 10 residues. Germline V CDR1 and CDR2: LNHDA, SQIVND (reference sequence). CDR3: CASRDVRAFF. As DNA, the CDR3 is TGTGCCAGCCGGGACGTAAGAGCTTTCTTT.